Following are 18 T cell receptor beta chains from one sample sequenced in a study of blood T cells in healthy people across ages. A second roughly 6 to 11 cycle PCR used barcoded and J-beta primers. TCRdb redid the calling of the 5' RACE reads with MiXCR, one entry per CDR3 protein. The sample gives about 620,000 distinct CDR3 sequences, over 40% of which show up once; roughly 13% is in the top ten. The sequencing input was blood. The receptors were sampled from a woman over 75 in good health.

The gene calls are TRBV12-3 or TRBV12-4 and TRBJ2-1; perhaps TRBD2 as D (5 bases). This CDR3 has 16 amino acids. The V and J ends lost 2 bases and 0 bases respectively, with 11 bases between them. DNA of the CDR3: TGTGCCAGCAGTTTATTTCCGGGATTCTCCTACAATGAGCAGTTCTTC. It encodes CASSLFPGFSYNEQFF.

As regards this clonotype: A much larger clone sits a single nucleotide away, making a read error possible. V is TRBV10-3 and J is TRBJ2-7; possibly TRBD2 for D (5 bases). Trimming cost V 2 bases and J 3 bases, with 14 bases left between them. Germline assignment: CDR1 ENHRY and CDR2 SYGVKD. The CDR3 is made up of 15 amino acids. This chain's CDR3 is CAISEAGELGYEQYF. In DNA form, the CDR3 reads TGTGCCATCAGTGAGGCGGGCGAACTGGGCTACGAGCAGTACTTC.

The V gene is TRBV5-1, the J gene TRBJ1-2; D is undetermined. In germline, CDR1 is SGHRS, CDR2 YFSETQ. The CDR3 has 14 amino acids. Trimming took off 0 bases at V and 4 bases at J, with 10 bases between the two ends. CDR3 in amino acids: CASSLGTSTYGYTF. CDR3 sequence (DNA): TGCGCCAGCAGCTTGGGGACTTCGACCTATGGCTACACCTTC.

DNA for the CDR3: TGTGCCAGCAGATGGACAGGGCCGGGACATGGCTACACCTTC. It specifies CASRWTGPGHGYTF. The chain couples TRBV28 to TRBJ1-2; 8 positions agree with TRBD1. There are 14 residues in the CDR3. Germline assignment: CDR1 MDHEN and CDR2 SYDVKM. V lost 6 bases to trimming and J lost 6 bases; unmatched junction nucleotides: 9.

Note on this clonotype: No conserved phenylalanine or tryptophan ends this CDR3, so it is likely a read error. CDR3 DNA: TGCGCCAGCAGCGGGGACAGGGGGTACAATGAGCAGTTCTTA. This sequence encodes CASSGDRGYNEQFL. V gene TRBV2 combines with J gene TRBJ2-1; 11 bases agree with TRBD1. CDR3 length: 14 residues. Germline CDR1 and CDR2: SNHLY and FYNNEI.

CDR3: CASMGAGVSGNQPQHF. The CDR3 DNA reads TGTGCCAGCATGGGGGCAGGCGTTTCAGGCAATCAGCCCCAGCATTTT. The chain combines TRBV28 with TRBJ1-5, with D maybe TRBD1 (6 bases). CDR1 MDHEN and CDR2 SYDVKM come from the germline V gene. Trimming cost V 7 bases and J 2 bases, with 18 bases left between them. The CDR3 has 16 amino acids.

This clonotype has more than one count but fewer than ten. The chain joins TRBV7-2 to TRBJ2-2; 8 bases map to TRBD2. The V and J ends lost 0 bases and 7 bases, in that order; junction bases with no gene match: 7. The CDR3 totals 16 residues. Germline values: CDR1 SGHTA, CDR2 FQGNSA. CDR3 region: CASSLAAGLAVGELFF. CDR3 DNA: TGTGCCAGCAGCTTAGCCGCCGGACTAGCAGTCGGGGAGCTGTTTTTT.

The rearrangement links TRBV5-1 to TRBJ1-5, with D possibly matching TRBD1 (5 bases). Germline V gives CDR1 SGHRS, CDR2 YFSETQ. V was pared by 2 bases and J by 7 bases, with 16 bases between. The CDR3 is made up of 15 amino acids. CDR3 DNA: TGCGCCAGCAGCTTCGGATCGGGGGGGAGCCAGCCCCAGCATTTT. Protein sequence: CASSFGSGGSQPQHF.

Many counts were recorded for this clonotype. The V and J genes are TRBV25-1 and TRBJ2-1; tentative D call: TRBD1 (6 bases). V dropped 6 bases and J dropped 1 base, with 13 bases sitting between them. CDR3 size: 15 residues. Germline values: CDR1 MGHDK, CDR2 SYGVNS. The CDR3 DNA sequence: TGTGCCAGCAGCCCCCTTCAGGGGTCCTACAATGAGCAGTTCTTC. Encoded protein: CASSPLQGSYNEQFF.

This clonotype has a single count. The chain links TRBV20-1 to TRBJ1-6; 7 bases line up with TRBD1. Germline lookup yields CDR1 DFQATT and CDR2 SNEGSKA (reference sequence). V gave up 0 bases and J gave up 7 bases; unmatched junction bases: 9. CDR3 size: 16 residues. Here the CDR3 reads CSARDKRGQQNSPLHF. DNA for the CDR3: TGCAGTGCTAGAGATAAGAGGGGACAGCAGAATTCACCCCTCCACTTT.

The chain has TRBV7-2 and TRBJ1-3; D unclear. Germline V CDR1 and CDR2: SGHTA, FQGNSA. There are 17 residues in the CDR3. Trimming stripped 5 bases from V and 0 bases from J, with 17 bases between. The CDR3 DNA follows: TGTGCCAGCAGCCAAGTCGGGGTTTACAGCTCTGGAAACACCATATATTTT. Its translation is CASSQVGVYSSGNTIYF.

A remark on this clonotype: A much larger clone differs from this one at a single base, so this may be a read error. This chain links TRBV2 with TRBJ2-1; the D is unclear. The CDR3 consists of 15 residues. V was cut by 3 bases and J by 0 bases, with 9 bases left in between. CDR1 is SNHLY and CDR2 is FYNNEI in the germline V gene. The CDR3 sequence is CASSEMVISYNEQFF. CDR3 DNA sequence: TGTGCCAGCAGTGAGATGGTGATCTCCTACAATGAGCAGTTCTTC.

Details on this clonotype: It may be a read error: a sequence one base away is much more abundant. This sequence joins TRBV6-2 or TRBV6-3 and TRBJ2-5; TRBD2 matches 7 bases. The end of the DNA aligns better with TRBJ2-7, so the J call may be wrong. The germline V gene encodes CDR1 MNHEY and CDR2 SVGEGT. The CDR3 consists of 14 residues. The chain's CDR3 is CASSSGGRAHEQYF. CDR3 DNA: TGTGCCAGCAGTTCTGGCGGGAGAGCGCACGAGCAGTACTTC.

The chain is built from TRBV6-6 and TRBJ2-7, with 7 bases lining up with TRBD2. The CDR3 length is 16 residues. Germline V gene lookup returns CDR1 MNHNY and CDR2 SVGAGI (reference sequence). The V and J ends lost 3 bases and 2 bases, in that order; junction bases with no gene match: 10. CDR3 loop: CASSYRVERGAYEQYF. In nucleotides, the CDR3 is TGTGCCAGCAGTTATCGGGTCGAGCGGGGAGCCTACGAGCAGTACTTC.

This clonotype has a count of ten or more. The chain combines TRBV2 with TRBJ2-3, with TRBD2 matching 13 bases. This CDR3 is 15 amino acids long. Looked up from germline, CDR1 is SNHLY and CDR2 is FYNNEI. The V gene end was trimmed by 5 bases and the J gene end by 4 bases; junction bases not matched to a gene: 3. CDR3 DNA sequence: TGTGCCAGCAGTCCACTAGCGGGAGGGGCAGATACGCAGTATTTT. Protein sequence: CASSPLAGGADTQYF.

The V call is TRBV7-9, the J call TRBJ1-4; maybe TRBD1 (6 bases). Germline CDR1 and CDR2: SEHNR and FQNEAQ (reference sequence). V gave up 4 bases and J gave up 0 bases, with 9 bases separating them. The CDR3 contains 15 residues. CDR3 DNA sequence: TGTGCCAGCAGCTCGGGGGCCACAACTAATGAAAAACTGTTTTTT. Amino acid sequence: CASSSGATTNEKLFF.

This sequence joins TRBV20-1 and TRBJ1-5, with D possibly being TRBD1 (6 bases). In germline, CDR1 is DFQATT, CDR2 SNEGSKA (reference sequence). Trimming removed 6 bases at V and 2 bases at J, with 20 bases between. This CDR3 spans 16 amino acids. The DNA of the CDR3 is TGCAGTGCCGTACTACTAAGGGGGGGAGGCAATCAGCCCCAGCATTTT. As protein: CSAVLLRGGGNQPQHF.

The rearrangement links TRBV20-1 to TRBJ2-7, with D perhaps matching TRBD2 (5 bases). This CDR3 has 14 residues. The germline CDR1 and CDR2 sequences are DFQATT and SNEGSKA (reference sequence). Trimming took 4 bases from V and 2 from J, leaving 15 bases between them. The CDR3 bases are TGCAGTGCTACCTTTGAGGGTGTGGCCTACGAGCAGTACTTC. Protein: CSATFEGVAYEQYF.